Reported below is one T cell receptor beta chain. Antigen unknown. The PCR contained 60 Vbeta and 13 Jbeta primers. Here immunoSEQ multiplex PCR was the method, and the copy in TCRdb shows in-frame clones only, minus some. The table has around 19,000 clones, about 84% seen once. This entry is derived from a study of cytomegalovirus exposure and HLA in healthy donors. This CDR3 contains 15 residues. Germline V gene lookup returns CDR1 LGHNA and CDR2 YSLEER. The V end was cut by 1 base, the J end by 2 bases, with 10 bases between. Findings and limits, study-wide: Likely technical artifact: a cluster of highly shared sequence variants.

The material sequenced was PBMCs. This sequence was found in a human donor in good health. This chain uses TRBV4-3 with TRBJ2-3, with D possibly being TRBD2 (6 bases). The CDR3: CASSQAPDYTDTQYF. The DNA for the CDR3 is TGCGCCAGCAGCCAAGCCCCGGACTACACAGATACGCAGTATTTT.